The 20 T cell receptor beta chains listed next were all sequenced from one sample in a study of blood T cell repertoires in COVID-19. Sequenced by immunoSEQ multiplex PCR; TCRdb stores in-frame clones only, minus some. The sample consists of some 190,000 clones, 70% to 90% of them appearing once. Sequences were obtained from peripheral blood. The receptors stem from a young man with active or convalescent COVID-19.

The CDR3 region is CASSLWAGNSNQPQHF. In nucleotides, the CDR3 is TGTGCCAGCAGTTTATGGGCAGGGAATAGCAATCAGCCCCAGCATTTT. The chain links TRBV27 to TRBJ1-5; D may be TRBD1 (5 bases). CDR1 is MNHEY and CDR2 is SMNVEV in the germline V gene (reference sequence). V lost 1 base and J lost 0, with 10 bases in between. The CDR3 runs 16 residues.

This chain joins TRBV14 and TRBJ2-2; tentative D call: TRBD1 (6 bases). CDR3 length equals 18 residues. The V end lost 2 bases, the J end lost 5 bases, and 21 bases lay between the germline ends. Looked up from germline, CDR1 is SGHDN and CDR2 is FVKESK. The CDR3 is CASSQLPGRGKGTGELFF. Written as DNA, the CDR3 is TGTGCCAGCAGCCAATTACCGGGCAGGGGAAAAGGGACCGGGGAGCTGTTTTTT.

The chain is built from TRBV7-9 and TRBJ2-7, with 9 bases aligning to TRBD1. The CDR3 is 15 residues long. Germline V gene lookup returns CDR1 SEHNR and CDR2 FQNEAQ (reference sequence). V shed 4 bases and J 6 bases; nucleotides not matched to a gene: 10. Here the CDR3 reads CASSSRDRVSSEQYF. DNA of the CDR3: TGTGCCAGCAGCTCTAGGGACAGGGTCTCTTCCGAGCAGTACTTC.

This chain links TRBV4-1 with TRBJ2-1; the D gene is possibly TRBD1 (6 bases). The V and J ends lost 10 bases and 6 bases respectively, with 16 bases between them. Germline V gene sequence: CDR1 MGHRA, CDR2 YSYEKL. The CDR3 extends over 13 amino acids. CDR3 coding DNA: TGCGCCACCAGAAACAGGGACCTCAATGAGCAGTTCTTC. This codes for CATRNRDLNEQFF.

The CDR3 reads CASSPRQGLVSQYF. CDR3 DNA: TGTGCCAGCAGCCCCCGACAGGGTCTGGTGTCCCAGTACTTC. J is TRBJ2-5 and V is TRBV7-2; 7 bases map to TRBD1. V lost 5 bases to trimming and J lost 9 bases; unmatched junction nucleotides: 12. The CDR3 loop spans 14 amino acids. Germline CDR1 reads SGHTA; CDR2 reads FQGNSA.

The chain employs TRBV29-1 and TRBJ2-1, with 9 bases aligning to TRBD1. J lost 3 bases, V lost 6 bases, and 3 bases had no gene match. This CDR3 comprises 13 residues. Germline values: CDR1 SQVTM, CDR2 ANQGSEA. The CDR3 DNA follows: TGCAGCGTCGGACAGGGGATCTACAATGAGCAGTTCTTC. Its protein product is CSVGQGIYNEQFF.

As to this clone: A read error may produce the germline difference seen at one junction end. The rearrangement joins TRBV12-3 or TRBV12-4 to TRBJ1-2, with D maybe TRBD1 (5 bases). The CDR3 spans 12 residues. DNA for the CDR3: TGTGCCAGCAGTTCCGGACAATCGCGCCTCCTTTTC. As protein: CASSSGQSRLLF.

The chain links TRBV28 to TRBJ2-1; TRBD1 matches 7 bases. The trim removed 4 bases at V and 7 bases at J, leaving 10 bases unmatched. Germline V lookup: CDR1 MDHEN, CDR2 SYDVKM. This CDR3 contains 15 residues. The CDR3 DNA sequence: TGTGCCAGCAGTTCTCGACAGGGCCCTAAGAATGAGCAGTTCTTC. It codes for CASSSRQGPKNEQFF.

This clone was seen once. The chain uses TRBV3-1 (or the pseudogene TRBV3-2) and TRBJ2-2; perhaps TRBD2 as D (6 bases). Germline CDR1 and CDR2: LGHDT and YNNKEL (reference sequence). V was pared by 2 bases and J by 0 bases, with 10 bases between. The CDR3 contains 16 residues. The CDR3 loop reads CASSQPSVANTGELFF. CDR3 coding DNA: TGTGCCAGCAGCCAACCTAGCGTGGCGAACACCGGGGAGCTGTTTTTT.

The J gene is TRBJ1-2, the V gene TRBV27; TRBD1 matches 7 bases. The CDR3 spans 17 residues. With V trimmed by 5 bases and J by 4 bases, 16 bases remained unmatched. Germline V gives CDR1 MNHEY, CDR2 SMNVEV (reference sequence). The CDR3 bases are TGTGCCAGCAGTCCCCTGACAGGGACGGGTCTTATCTATGGCTACACCTTC. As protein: CASSPLTGTGLIYGYTF.

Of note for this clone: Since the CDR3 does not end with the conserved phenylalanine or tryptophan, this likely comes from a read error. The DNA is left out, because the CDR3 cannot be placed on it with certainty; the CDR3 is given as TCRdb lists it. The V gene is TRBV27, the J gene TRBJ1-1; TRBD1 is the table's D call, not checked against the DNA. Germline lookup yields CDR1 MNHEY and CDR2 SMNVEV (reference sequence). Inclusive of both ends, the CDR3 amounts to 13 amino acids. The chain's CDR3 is CASSLSGTANYLL.

CDR3 DNA: TGTGCCAGCAGCTGGGGACAGGGGGGAAACATTCAGTACTTC. This encodes CASSWGQGGNIQYF. This chain joins TRBV7-9 and TRBJ2-4; 11 nucleotides agree with TRBD1. The V segment lost 4 bases and the J segment 6 bases; nucleotides outside the gene matches: 2. The CDR3 loop spans 14 amino acids. Looked up from germline, CDR1 is SEHNR and CDR2 is FQNEAQ (reference sequence).

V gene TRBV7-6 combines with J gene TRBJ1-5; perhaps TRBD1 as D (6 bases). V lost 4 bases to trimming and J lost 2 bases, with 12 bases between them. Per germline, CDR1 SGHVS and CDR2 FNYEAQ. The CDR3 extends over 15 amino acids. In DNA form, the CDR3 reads TGTGCCAGCAGCTGCCGGGACATCGGCAATCAGCCCCAGCATTTT. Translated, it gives CASSCRDIGNQPQHF.

CDR3 DNA: TGTGCCAGCAGCTTAGCGGGGGGCGAGCAGTACTTC. Amino acids: CASSLAGGEQYF. This chain connects TRBV7-6 to TRBJ2-7; TRBD2 is a possible D gene (6 bases). There are 12 residues in the CDR3. V lost 0 bases and J 6 bases, leaving 6 bases between the germline ends. Germline CDR1 is SGHVS and CDR2 is FNYEAQ. Together with reference TRBV7-6 and TRBJ2-7, the CDR3 gives the full variable domain: GAGVSQSPRYKVTKRGQDVALRCDPISGHVSLYWYRQALGQGPEFLTYFNYEAQQDKSGLPNDRFSAERPEGSISTLTIQRTEQRDSAMYRCASSLAGGEQYFGPGTRLTVT.

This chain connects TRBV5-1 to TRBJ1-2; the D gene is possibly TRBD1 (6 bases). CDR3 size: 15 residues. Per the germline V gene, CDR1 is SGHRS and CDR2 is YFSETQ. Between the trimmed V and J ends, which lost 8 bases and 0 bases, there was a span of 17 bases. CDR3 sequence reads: CASTKLGGANYGYTF. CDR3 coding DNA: TGCGCCAGTACAAAGCTAGGGGGGGCTAACTATGGCTACACCTTC.

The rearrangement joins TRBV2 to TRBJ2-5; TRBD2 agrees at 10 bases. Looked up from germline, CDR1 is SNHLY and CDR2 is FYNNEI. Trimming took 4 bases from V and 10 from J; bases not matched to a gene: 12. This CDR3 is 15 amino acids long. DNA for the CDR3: TGTGCCAGCAGTGCCGAAGGACTAGCGGCCAACCACCAGTACTTC. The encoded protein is CASSAEGLAANHQYF.

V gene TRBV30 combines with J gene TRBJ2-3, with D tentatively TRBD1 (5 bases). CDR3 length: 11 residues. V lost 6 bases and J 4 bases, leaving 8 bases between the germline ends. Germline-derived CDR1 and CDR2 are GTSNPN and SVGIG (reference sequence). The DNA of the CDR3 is TGTGCCTGTAGGGGCCCAGATACGCAGTATTTT. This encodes CACRGPDTQYF.

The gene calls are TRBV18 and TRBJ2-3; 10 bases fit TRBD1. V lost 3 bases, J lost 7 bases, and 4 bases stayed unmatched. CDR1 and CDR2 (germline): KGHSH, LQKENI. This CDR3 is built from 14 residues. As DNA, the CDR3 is TGTGCCAGCTCACCGGGACAGGGGATAAATACGCAGTATTTT. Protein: CASSPGQGINTQYF.

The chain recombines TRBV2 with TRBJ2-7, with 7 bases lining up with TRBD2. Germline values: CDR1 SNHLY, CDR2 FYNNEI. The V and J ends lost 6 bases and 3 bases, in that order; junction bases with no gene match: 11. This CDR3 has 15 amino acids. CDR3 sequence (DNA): TGTGCCAGCAGCTTTCTGGTGACTAGCAGCTACGAGCAGTACTTC. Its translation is CASSFLVTSSYEQYF.

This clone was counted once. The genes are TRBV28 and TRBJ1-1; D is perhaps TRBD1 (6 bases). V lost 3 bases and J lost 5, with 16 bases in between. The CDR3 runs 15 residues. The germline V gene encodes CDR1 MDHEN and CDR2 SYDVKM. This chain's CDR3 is CASSFSSSGVTEAFF. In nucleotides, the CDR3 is TGTGCCAGCAGTTTCTCGAGCTCAGGGGTTACTGAAGCTTTCTTT.